This is a list of T cell receptor beta chains from one sample in a study of human T cells and chemical hapten exposure. TCRdb re-called the RACE reads through MiXCR, storing one row per CDR3 protein. The repertoire holds a few hundred thousand distinct CDR3 sequences, with around 5.5% as singletons. The sequences come from whole blood, collected in connection with sensitization to the hapten diphenylcyclopropenone (DPC). The receptors derive from a woman aged 18 to 35 with alopecia areata. Some clones in this sample may be carry-over from other donors' samples. Both conserved end residues are part of each CDR3. Each record gives: clone size, V gene, J gene, D gene, CDR3 length, CDR3 DNA, CDR3 protein. A D gene is named only where the DNA matches it firmly. Some rows mark clone size as missing; the rest say once, few, many or name a class of expanded clone.

many	TRBV5-1	TRBJ1-1	NA	11	TGCGCCAGCAGCTATGGGGCTGAAGCTTTCTTT	CASSYGAEAFF
NA	TRBV6-5	TRBJ2-3	NA	15	TGTGCCAGCAGTAGGGGGGCCTTCCAGGCAGATACGCAGTATTTT	CASSRGAFQADTQYF
NA	TRBV29-1	TRBJ2-3	TRBD2	16	TGCAGCGTTGCCGGGACTAGCGGCGCTAGCACAGATACGCAGTATTTT	CSVAGTSGASTDTQYF
few	TRBV4-1	TRBJ2-7	NA	15	TGCGCCAGCAGCCAAGATAATCTCCGGGAGTACGAGCAGTACTTC	CASSQDNLREYEQYF
NA	TRBV7-9	TRBJ1-1	TRBD1	16	TGTGCCAGCAGCAAAACCGGGACAGGGGAAGATACTGAAGCTTTCTTT	CASSKTGTGEDTEAFF
few	TRBV7-8	TRBJ2-5	NA	17	TGTGCCAGCAGCTTAGACGGCCCGGGGGACGCCCAAGAGACCCAGTACTTC	CASSLDGPGDAQETQYF
many	TRBV4-3	TRBJ2-1	NA	15	TGCGCCAGCAGCCAGAGGGCCGGGGCCGTAAATGAGCAGTTCTTC	CASSQRAGAVNEQFF
few	TRBV20-1	TRBJ2-3	TRBD2	14	TGCAGTGCTCCGGGGCGGGGGGCCCCAGATACGCAGTATTTT	CSAPGRGAPDTQYF
many	TRBV27	TRBJ1-1	NA	15	TGTGCCAGCAGTTTCCATAACGGCATGAACACTGAAGCTTTCTTT	CASSFHNGMNTEAFF
many	TRBV9	TRBJ1-6	NA	13	TGTGCCAGCAGCGTAGGGGGGGATTCACCCCTCCACTTT	CASSVGGDSPLHF
many	TRBV28	TRBJ2-1	TRBD2	15	TGTGCCAGCAGTCTAGCGGGGGGACCGACAAATGAGCAGTTCTTC	CASSLAGGPTNEQFF
NA	TRBV12-3/TRBV12-4	TRBJ2-5	TRBD2	14	TGTGCCAGCAGTGTTAGCGGGGGGGTAGAGACCCAGTACTTC	CASSVSGGVETQYF
NA	TRBV3-1	TRBJ2-3	NA	14	TGTGCCAGCAGCCCGGACGGCCTCACAGATACGCAGTATTTT	CASSPDGLTDTQYF
few	TRBV24-1	TRBJ1-2	TRBD1	14	TGTGCCACCAGTGATTACGACAGGGAATATGGCTACACCTTC	CATSDYDREYGYTF
NA	TRBV6-6	TRBJ2-7	TRBD2	14	TGTGCCAGCAGTCCGTTCGGGGGGGCCTACGAGCAGTACTTC	CASSPFGGAYEQYF
NA	TRBV6-2/TRBV6-3	TRBJ1-5	NA	13	TGTGCCAGCAGTTACGTCCGGCTTCAGCCCCAGCATTTT	CASSYVRLQPQHF
few	TRBV6-5	TRBJ1-6	TRBD1	15	TGTGCCAGCAGTAGGAGGGGGCATGATAATTCACCCCTCCACTTT	CASSRRGHDNSPLHF
few	TRBV9	TRBJ1-1	TRBD1	16	TGTGCCAGCAGTTCAGGGGACAGACCCCAAAACACTGAAGCTTTCTTT	CASSSGDRPQNTEAFF
few	TRBV9	TRBJ2-1	TRBD1	15	TGTGCCAGCAGCGCCGGAAGACAGGGGTGGAATGAGCAGTTCTTC	CASSAGRQGWNEQFF
many	TRBV6-6	TRBJ1-2	TRBD1	16	TGTGCCAGCAGTTCCCCGGACAGGGTAGGATTGTATGGCTACACCTTC	CASSSPDRVGLYGYTF
NA	TRBV12-5	TRBJ2-3	NA	11	TGTGCTAGTGGTAGCACAGATACGCAGTATTTT	CASGSTDTQYF
many	TRBV5-1	TRBJ1-2	NA	15	TGCGCCAGCAGCTTGGCCCCGACAGTGGACTATGGCTACACCTTC	CASSLAPTVDYGYTF
NA	TRBV10-3	TRBJ1-1	NA	13	TGTGCCATCAAGATGGAGGGGACGTCTGAAGCTTTCTTT	CAIKMEGTSEAFF
few	TRBV6-2/TRBV6-3	TRBJ2-1	NA	16	TGTGCCAGCAGCCCGGACCTCTCCCCGGGGTACAATGAGCAGTTCTTC	CASSPDLSPGYNEQFF
few	TRBV5-1	TRBJ2-7	TRBD1	12	TGCGCCAGCAGTTCGGACAGGGGCGAGCAGTACTTC	CASSSDRGEQYF
few	TRBV27	TRBJ1-4	NA	14	TGTGCCAGCAGTACGCGAACAACTAATGAAAAACTGTTTTTT	CASSTRTTNEKLFF
many	TRBV2	TRBJ1-1	NA	14	TGTGCCAGCATTCGGGTAGGGGGAGATACTGAAGCTTTCTTT	CASIRVGGDTEAFF
many	TRBV5-1	TRBJ2-5	NA	13	TGCGCCAGCAGCTTAACTAGCTGGGAGACCCAGTACTTC	CASSLTSWETQYF
few	TRBV7-2	TRBJ1-1	NA	12	TGTGCCAGCAGCGGTGGACCGGGTCGGGTTTTCTTT	CASSGGPGRVFF
NA	TRBV2	TRBJ1-5	NA	14	TGTGCCAGCAGTGCTCAGACTAGCAATCAGCCCCAGCATTTT	CASSAQTSNQPQHF
few	TRBV28	TRBJ1-2	NA	13	TGTGCCAGCAGTTTGGTACAGGGCTATGGCTACACCTTC	CASSLVQGYGYTF
NA	TRBV20-1	TRBJ1-4	NA	14	TGCAGTGCTAGAGCGGGAGGTCTGGGTGAAAAACTGTTTTTT	CSARAGGLGEKLFF
NA	TRBV3-1	TRBJ1-2	NA	14	TGTGCCAGCAGCCGCGACAGCCGTAACTATGGCTACACCTTC	CASSRDSRNYGYTF
few	TRBV20-1	TRBJ2-7	NA	14	TGCAGCGCTATGCCGACCTTTAGCTCCTACGAGCAGTACTTC	CSAMPTFSSYEQYF
NA	TRBV24-1	TRBJ2-6	TRBD1	19	TGTGCCACCAGTGATTCCCGGGACAGTATATTCTCTGGGGCCAGCGTCCTGACTTTC	CATSDSRDSIFSGASVLTF
few	TRBV7-3	TRBJ1-1	NA	13	TGTGCCAGCAGCTTCGGGGGGCGTGGATCAACTTTCTTT	CASSFGGRGSTFF
few	TRBV12-3/TRBV12-4	TRBJ1-5	NA	15	TGTGCCAGCAGTCCAGGGCCGGAAGGCAATCAGCCCCAGCATTTT	CASSPGPEGNQPQHF
few	TRBV2	TRBJ1-1	NA	13	TGTGCCAGCAGGAACAGGGTTACCACTGAAGCTTTCTTT	CASRNRVTTEAFF
many	TRBV5-1	TRBJ2-7	TRBD1	14	TGCGCCAGCAGCTTGGACAGGGGAAGTGGGGAGCAGTACTTC	CASSLDRGSGEQYF
few	TRBV6-2/TRBV6-3	TRBJ1-5	NA	15	TGTGCCAGCAGTTCTACAGGGAGGAGCAATCAGCCCCAGCATTTT	CASSSTGRSNQPQHF
many	TRBV6-2/TRBV6-3	TRBJ2-1	TRBD2	14	TGTGCCAGCAGTACTAGCGGGGGGGCTGGCGGGCAGTTCTTC	CASSTSGGAGGQFF
many	TRBV20-1	TRBJ1-1	TRBD1	12	TGCAGTGCCGACAGGGGGAGGACTGAAGCTTTCTTT	CSADRGRTEAFF
many	TRBV10-3	TRBJ2-1	NA	12	TGTGCCATCAGTGACAGGGCGCCTGAGCAGTTCTTC	CAISDRAPEQFF
few	TRBV6-2/TRBV6-3	TRBJ1-5	TRBD1	15	TGTGCCAGCAGCAACAGGGGGCTTTCAAATCAGCCCCAGCATTTT	CASSNRGLSNQPQHF
many	TRBV5-1	TRBJ2-6	NA	15	TGCGCCAGCGCGGAACGGGGGCCTGGGGCCAACGTCCTGACTTTC	CASAERGPGANVLTF
few	TRBV13	TRBJ2-1	NA	14	TGTGCCAGCACCGAACTGGCGGCTGACAATGAGCAGTTCTTC	CASTELAADNEQFF
many	TRBV12-3/TRBV12-4	TRBJ1-4	NA	15	TGTGCCAGCAGCTATATAGGTATCTTCGATGAAAAACTGTTTTTT	CASSYIGIFDEKLFF
many	TRBV4-3	TRBJ2-3	NA	14	TGCGCCAGCAGCCAGGGACTCGTCACAGATACGCAGTATTTT	CASSQGLVTDTQYF
many	TRBV5-4	TRBJ2-7	NA	20	TGTGCCAGCTTCAATCGTCATTATCGGCGGCACCCGAGAGACAACTACGAGCAGTACTTC	CASFNRHYRRHPRDNYEQYF
few	TRBV11-2	TRBJ2-7	TRBD1	14	TGTGCCAGCAGCCGAAACCCGGGACAGGCCGGGCAGTACTTC	CASSRNPGQAGQYF
many	TRBV6-1	TRBJ1-4	NA	15	TGTGCCAGCAGTGTTTTAACAGGGTCTAATGAAAAACTGTTTTTT	CASSVLTGSNEKLFF
few	TRBV7-8	TRBJ1-1	NA	14	TGTGCCAGCAGCTTAGAAGGCCCGAATCAAGAAGCTTTCTTT	CASSLEGPNQEAFF
NA	TRBV5-1	TRBJ1-5	NA	15	TGCGCCAGCAGCTTGGATGGGGCCCCCGATCAGCCCCAGCATTTT	CASSLDGAPDQPQHF
NA	TRBV7-2	TRBJ2-1	TRBD2	15	TGTGCCAGCAGCTCCCTCCCGGGACTAGCGAATGAGCAGTTCTTC	CASSSLPGLANEQFF
few	TRBV10-3	TRBJ2-7	TRBD1	14	TGTGCCATCAGTAATGGACAGGGGATTTACGAGCAGTACTTC	CAISNGQGIYEQYF